The TCR beta chain under discussion was sequenced for a study of blood T cell repertoires in COVID-19. Study context: The samples span acute and convalescent COVID-19 from the United States, Italy and Spain. T cells, B-cell-depleted T cells, or PBMCs provided the cDNA or gDNA that served as material.

In the authors' workflow: How many nucleated cells were present was estimated from reference gene primer amplification. Generated by immunoSEQ multiplex PCR, the TCRdb table keeps only in-frame clones and is missing some. The D gene and trimming were derived from the DNA, and the V and J assignments and clone size from that table. The sample yields 140,000 or so clones, roughly nine tenths seen once. This clonotype was sampled from a human donor in a cohort sampled during active COVID-19. The sequencing input was peripheral blood.

The CDR3 region has the DNA TGTGCCAGCACCCCAGGGGGTTGGACTGAAGCTTTCTTT. It yields the protein CASTPGGWTEAFF. The chain joins TRBV4-2 to TRBJ1-1; 7 bases map to TRBD1. The CDR3 totals 13 residues. Losses at the gene ends were 7 bases for V and 5 bases for J; bases not matched to a gene: 7. Germline CDR1 and CDR2: LGHNA and YNFKEQ.